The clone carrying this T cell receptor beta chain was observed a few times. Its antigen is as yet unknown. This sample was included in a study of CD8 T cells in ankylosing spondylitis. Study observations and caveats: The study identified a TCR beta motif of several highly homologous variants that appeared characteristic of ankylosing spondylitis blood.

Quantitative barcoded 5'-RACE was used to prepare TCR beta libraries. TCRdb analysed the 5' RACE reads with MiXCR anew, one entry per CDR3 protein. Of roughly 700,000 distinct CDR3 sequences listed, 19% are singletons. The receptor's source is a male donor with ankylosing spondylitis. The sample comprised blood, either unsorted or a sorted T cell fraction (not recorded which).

CDR3 sequence: CASSQDRERDYYEQYF. The DNA for the CDR3 is TGCGCCAGCAGCCAAGATCGCGAGCGGGATTACTACGAGCAGTACTTC. The chain uses TRBV4-3 and TRBJ2-7; 7 bases are a match to TRBD2. Germline CDR1 is LGHNA and CDR2 is YSLEER. The CDR3 has 16 residues. The V and J ends lost 0 bases and 3 bases, in that order; junction bases with no gene match: 8.